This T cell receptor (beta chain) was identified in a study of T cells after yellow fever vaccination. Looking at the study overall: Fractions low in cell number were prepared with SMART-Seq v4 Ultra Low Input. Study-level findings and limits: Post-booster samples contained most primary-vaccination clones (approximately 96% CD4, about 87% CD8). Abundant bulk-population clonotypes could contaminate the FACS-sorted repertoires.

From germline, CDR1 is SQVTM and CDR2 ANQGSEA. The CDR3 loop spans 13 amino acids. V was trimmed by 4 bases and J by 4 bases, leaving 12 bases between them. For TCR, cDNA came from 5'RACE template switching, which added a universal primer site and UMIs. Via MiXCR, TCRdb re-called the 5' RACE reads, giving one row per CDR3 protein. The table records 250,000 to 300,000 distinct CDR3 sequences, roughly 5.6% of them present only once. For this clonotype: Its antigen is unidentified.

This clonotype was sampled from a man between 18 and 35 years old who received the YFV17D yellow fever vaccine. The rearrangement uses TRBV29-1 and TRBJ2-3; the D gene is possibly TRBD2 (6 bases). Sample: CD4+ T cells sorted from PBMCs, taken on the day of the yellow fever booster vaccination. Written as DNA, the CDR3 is TGCAGCGTTGTAGTTTCGGGAGCAGATACGCAGTATTTT. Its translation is CSVVVSGADTQYF.